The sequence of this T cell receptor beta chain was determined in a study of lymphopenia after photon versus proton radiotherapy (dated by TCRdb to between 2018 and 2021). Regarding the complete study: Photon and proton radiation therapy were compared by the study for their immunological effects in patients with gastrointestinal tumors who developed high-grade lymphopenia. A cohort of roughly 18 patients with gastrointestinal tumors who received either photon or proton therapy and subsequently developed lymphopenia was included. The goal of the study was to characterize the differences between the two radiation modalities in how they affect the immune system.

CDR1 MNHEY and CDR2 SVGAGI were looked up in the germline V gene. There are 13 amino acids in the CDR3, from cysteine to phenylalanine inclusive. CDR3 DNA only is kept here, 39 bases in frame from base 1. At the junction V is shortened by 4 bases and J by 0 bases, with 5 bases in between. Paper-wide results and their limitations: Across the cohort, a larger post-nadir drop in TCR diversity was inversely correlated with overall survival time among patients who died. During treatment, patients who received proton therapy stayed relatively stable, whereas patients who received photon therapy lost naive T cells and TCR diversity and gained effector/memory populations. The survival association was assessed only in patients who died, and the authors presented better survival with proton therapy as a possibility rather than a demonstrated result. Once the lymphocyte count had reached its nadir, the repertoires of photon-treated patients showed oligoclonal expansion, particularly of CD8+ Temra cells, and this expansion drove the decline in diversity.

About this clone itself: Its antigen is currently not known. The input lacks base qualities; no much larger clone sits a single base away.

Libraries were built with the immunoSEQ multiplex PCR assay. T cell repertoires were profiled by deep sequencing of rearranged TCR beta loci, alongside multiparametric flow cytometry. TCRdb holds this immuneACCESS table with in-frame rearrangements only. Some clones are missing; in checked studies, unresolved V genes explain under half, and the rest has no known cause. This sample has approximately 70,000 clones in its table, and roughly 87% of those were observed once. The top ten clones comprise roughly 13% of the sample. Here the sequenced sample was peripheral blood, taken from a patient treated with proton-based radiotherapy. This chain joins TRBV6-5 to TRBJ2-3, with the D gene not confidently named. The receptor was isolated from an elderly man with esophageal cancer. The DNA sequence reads TGTGCCAGCAGTTCCGCCAGCACAGATACGCAGTATTTT. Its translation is CASSSASTDTQYF.